The present T cell receptor beta chain was sequenced within a study of somatic mutations in cytotoxic T cells in rheumatoid arthritis. This CDR3 is 13 amino acids long. V was cut by 2 bases and J by 6 bases, with 8 bases left in between. Germline V lookup: CDR1 SEHNR, CDR2 FQNEAQ (reference sequence). Profiled with immunoSEQ multiplex PCR; TCRdb holds only in-frame clones, not every one. The sample holds fewer than 13,000 clones, around 75% seen once. This receptor was identified in a man between 60 and 75 years old in good health. The chain recombines TRBV7-9 with TRBJ1-5; D gene uncertain. Material: CD8+ T cells sorted from blood. In DNA form, the CDR3 reads TGTGCCAGCAGCTTATGGGGTGCTCAGCCCCAGCATTTT. This translates into CASSLWGAQPQHF. The full variable domain, its missing parts supplied by reference TRBV7-9 and TRBJ1-5, is DTGVSQNPRHKITKRGQNVTFRCDPISEHNRLYWYRQTLGQGPEFLTYFQNEAQLEKSRLLSDRFSAERPKGSFSTLEIQRTEQGDSAMYLCASSLWGAQPQHFGDGTRLSIL.